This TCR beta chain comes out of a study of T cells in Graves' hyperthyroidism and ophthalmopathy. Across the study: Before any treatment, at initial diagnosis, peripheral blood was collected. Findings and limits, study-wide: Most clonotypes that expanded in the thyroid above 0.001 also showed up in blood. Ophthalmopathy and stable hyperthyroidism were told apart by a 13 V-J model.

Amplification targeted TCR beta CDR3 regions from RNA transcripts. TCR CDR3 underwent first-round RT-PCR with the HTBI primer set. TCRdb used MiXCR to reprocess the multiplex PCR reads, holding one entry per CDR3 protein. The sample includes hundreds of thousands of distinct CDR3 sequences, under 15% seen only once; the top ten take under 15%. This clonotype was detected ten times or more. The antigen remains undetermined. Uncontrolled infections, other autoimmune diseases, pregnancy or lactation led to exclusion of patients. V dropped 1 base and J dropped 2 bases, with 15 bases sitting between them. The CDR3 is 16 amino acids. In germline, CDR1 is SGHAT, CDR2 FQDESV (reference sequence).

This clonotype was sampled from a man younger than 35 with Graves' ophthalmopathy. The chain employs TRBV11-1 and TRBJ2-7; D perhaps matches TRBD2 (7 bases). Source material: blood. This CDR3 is CASSLVWGGQPYEQYF. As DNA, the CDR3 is TGTGCCAGCAGCTTAGTGTGGGGGGGCCAGCCCTACGAGCAGTACTTC.